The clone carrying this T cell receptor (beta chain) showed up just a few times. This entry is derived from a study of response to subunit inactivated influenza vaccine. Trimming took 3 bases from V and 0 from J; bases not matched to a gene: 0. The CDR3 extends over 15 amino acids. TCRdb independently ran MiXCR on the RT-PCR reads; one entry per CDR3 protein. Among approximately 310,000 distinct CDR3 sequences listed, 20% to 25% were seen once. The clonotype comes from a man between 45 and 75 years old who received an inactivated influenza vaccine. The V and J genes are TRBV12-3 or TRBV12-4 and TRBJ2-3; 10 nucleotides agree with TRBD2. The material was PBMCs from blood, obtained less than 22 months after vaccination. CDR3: CASSFSGGSTDTQYF. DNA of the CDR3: TGTGCCAGCAGTTTTAGCGGGGGGAGCACAGATACGCAGTATTTT.